The entry that follows covers one TCR beta chain sequence. Its antigen is not identified. Per germline, CDR1 SGHNT and CDR2 YYREEE (reference sequence). With 5 bases clipped from V and 4 bases from J, the junction kept 6 bases outside the gene matches. This CDR3 is built from 17 residues. The data derive from a study of a mutant IDH1 vaccine in newly diagnosed glioma. Time point defined: week 47, end of study. Every vaccination contained 300 ug of the mutant IDH1 20-mer peptide and was paired with topical imiquimod. Patients came in for eight vaccinations, in weeks 1, 3, 5, 7, 11, 15, 19 and 23. Some clones are missing from TCRdb's copy, which holds only in-frame ones; the method was immunoSEQ multiplex PCR. The table lists approximately 33,000 clones, about 81% of them singletons.

The chain carries TRBV5-4 and TRBJ2-2, with 15 bases matching TRBD2. Sequencing used PBMCs, obtained from a glioma patient whose treatment included an IDH1 peptide vaccine. The receptor was derived from a man aged 35 to 55 with glioma. The CDR3 protein is CASSWGLAGGGTGELFF. The CDR3 DNA reads TGTGCCAGCAGTTGGGGACTAGCGGGAGGTGGCACCGGGGAGCTGTTTTTT.